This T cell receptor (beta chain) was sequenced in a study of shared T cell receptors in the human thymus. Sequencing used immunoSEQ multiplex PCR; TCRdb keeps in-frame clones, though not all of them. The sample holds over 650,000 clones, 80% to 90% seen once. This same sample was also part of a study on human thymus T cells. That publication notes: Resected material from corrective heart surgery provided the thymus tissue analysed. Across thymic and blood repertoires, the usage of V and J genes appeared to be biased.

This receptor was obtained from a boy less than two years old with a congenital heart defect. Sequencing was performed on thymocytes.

The CDR3 spells CASSPRGGMNQPQHF. As DNA, the CDR3 is TGTGCCAGCAGCCCCCGTGGGGGGATGAATCAGCCCCAGCATTTT. V gene TRBV14 combines with J gene TRBJ1-5; a possible D gene is TRBD1 (5 bases). V lost 4 bases, J lost 4 bases, and 14 bases lay in between. Germline CDR1 is SGHDN and CDR2 is FVKESK. The CDR3 loop spans 15 amino acids.